The source of this T cell receptor beta chain is a study of T cells after yellow fever vaccination. Study-wide points: Reappearance after the booster was seen for most primary-vaccination clones, at 95% to 97% CD4 and 70% to 90% CD8. Weaker overall was a secondary response that nonetheless peaked faster, on day 5 versus 15.

5'RACE template switching produced TCR cDNA carrying a universal primer site and UMIs. In TCRdb, the 5' RACE reads were re-called with MiXCR into one record per CDR3 protein. The table lists about 350,000 distinct CDR3 sequences, 11% of them singletons. This clonotype was observed at least ten times. What it binds is unknown. This CDR3 spans 12 amino acids. Germline values: CDR1 ENHRY, CDR2 SYGVKD. V was shortened by 6 bases and J by 6 bases, with 12 bases between the two germline ends. The sample in question was PBMCs, obtained on the day of the first yellow fever vaccination. This sequence was found in a man aged 18 to 30 who received the YFV17D yellow fever vaccine. V and J are TRBV10-3 and TRBJ2-7, with D perhaps TRBD1 (6 bases). The CDR3 coding sequence is TGTGCCATCAGGACAGGCGGTCTCGAGCAGTACTTC. This gives the protein CAIRTGGLEQYF.